What follows are 7 T cell receptor beta chains derived from one specimen sequenced in a study of long-term antiretroviral therapy in people with HIV. Samples were assayed with immunoSEQ v3.0 at survey level. The data were produced by immunoSEQ multiplex PCR, yet TCRdb's version contains in-frame clones alone and is incomplete. This table holds around 23,000 clones, 81% found once. Material: unsorted PBMCs, obtained 4.4 years after starting antiretroviral therapy. The source of these receptors is a man aged 25 to 45 with HIV.

This clone was detected once. The rearrangement joins TRBV28 to TRBJ2-7; maybe TRBD1 (6 bases). Germline V lookup: CDR1 MDHEN, CDR2 SYDVKM. V was shortened by 6 bases and J by 7 bases, with 19 bases between the two germline ends. The CDR3 has 14 residues. The CDR3 DNA reads as TGTGCCAGCAGCCCCCTTGAGACAGGAGAAGAGCAGTACTTC. It translates to CASSPLETGEEQYF.

This clone was seen more than once but under ten times. The J gene is TRBJ2-1, the V gene TRBV6-5; maybe TRBD2 (6 bases). V shed 6 bases and J shed 10 bases, with 10 bases lying between them. Germline CDR1 reads MNHEY; CDR2 reads SVGAGI. The length of the CDR3 is 11 residues. The chain's CDR3 is CASRLGLEQFF. In DNA, the CDR3 is TGTGCCAGCAGATTAGGACTAGAGCAGTTCTTC.

The rearrangement joins TRBV4-2 to TRBJ2-1; D is possibly TRBD1 or TRBD2 (5 bases each). V lost 0 bases and J 15 bases, leaving 15 bases between the germline ends. The CDR3 is 13 residues long. CDR1 and CDR2 from the germline V gene are LGHNA and YNFKEQ. In DNA, the CDR3 is TGTGCCAGCAGCCAAGAGCTGGGACCTAGCCTGTTCTTC. Translating it yields CASSQELGPSLFF.

V is TRBV7-3 and J is TRBJ1-1; tentatively, D is TRBD1 (5 bases). Germline V CDR1 and CDR2: SGHTA, FQGTGA. With 2 bases removed from V and 14 bases from J, the gap between germline ends came to 15 bases. The CDR3 extends over 12 amino acids. CDR3 sequence (DNA): TGTGCCAGCAGCTTAGGTGGGGACTCCCTCTTCTTT. Amino acids: CASSLGGDSLFF.

This clone was recorded a few times. The chain combines TRBV25-1 with TRBJ1-1; D remains unclear. Between the trimmed V and J ends, which lost 0 bases and 1 base, there was a span of 6 bases. The CDR3 loop spans 14 amino acids. Germline CDR1 reads MGHDK; CDR2 reads SYGVNS. The CDR3 sequence: CASSEYGRNTEAFF. Written as DNA, the CDR3 is TGTGCCAGCAGTGAATATGGCAGGAACACTGAAGCTTTCTTT.

This chain links TRBV10-2 with TRBJ2-7; no reliable D call. Germline V lookup: CDR1 WSHSY, CDR2 SAAADI. The CDR3 spans 14 residues. V was trimmed by 3 bases and J by 6 bases, leaving 15 bases between them. CDR3 region: CASSDLTVPLEQYF. CDR3 coding DNA: TGCGCCAGCAGTGACCTAACGGTACCGCTCGAGCAGTACTTC.

As for this clone: The DNA is left out, because the CDR3 cannot be placed on it with certainty; the CDR3 is given as TCRdb lists it. The gene calls are TRBV27 and TRBJ2-1. The CDR3 spans 14 residues, counting both ends. Germline CDR1 and CDR2: MNHEY and SMNVEV (reference sequence). The CDR3 sequence: CASSFGAGGNEQFF.